Sequencing of this T cell receptor (beta chain) was carried out in a study of circulating CD8 cells and anti-PD-1 response in melanoma. TCR libraries were prepared from approximately 15 ng of total RNA with the QIAseq Immune Repertoire TCR panel. From the reads, TCRdb called clonotypes with MiXCR, one entry per CDR3 protein. The sample contains about 710 distinct CDR3 sequences, about 6.1% of which appear only once. In its sample, this clonotype is large (0.1 to 1%). Live CD3+CD8+TCRalphabeta+ cells were sorted into four subsets by PD-1 and/or TIGIT. Per the germline V gene, CDR1 is MGHDK and CDR2 is SYGVNS. The CDR3 is 16 residues long. V was cut by 5 bases and J by 2 bases, with 19 bases left in between.

The rearrangement links TRBV25-1 to TRBJ2-7, with a possible D match to TRBD1 (5 bases). This TCR derives from a human donor with melanoma. Sample: CD8+ T cells from PBMCs, taken at baseline or after one month of anti-PD-1 therapy (not recorded which). CDR3 nucleotides: TGTGCCAGCAGTTCGGCAGGGAAGAGTCTTCCCTACGAGCAGTACTTC. This encodes CASSSAGKSLPYEQYF.